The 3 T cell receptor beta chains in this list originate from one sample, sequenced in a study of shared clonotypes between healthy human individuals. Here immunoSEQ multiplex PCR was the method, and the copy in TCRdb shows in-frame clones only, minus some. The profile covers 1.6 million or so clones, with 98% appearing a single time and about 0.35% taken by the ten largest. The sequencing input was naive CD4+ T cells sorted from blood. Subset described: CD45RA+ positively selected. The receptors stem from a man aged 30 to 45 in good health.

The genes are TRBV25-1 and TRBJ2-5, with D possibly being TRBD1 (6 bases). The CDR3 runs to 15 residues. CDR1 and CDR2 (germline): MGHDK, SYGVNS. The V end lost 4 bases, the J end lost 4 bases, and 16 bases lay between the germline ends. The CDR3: CASSGTTGPRETQYF. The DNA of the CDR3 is TGTGCCAGCAGTGGCACGACAGGACCAAGAGAGACCCAGTACTTC.

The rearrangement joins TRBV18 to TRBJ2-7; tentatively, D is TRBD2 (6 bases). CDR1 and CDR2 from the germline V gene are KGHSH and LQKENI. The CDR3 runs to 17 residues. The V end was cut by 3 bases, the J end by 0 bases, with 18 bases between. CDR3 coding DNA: TGTGCCAGCTCACCTGCGAGGAGGGCGGTCCTCTCCTACGAGCAGTACTTC. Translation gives CASSPARRAVLSYEQYF. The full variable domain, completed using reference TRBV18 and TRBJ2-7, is NAGVMQNPRHLVRRRGQEARLRCSPMKGHSHVYWYRQLPEEGLKFMVYLQKENIIDESGMPKERFSAEFPKEGPSILRIQQVVRGDSAAYFCASSPARRAVLSYEQYFGPGTRLTVT.

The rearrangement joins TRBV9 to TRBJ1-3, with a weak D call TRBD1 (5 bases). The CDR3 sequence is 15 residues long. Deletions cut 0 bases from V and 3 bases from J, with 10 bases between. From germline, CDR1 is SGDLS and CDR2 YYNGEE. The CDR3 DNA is TGTGCCAGCAGCGTAGCTGGGGGGTTTGGAAACACCATATATTTT. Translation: CASSVAGGFGNTIYF.